This TCR beta chain was sequenced during a study of response to subunit inactivated influenza vaccine. Whole-study results and caveats: The authors proposed limited new T cell recruitment per seasonal influenza vaccination.

The germline V gene encodes CDR1 DFQATT and CDR2 SNEGSKA (reference sequence). J lost 5 bases, V lost 0 bases, and 11 bases had no gene match. The CDR3 has 16 residues. TCRdb itself ran the RT-PCR reads through MiXCR, one entry per CDR3 protein. The profile shows roughly 790,000 distinct CDR3 sequences, 21% of them singletons. This clonotype has a handful of counts. Antigen unknown. This material consisted of PBMCs from blood, taken 5 days after vaccination. This receptor was obtained from a man aged 45 to 65 who received an inactivated influenza vaccine. This chain connects TRBV20-1 to TRBJ2-7; 9 positions match TRBD2. The CDR3 DNA reads as TGCAGTGCTAGAGATCCCGGGACTAGCCTTCTCAACGAGCAGTACTTC. This sequence encodes CSARDPGTSLLNEQYF.